The subject of this entry is one T cell receptor beta chain. This sample is drawn from a study of blood T cell repertoires in COVID-19. The wider study: Researchers got acute and convalescent COVID-19 samples from the United States, Italy and Spain. Sample material is recorded as cDNA or gDNA derived from T cells, B-cell-depleted T cells, or PBMCs.

CDR3 length: 18 residues. Germline CDR1 and CDR2: SGHRS and YFSETQ. J lost 2 bases, V lost 0 bases, and 4 bases had no gene match. Source study methods: Estimation of nucleated cell counts relied on the amplification of reference gene primers. TCRdb's table, derived via immunoSEQ multiplex PCR, lists solely in-frame clones and lacks some. V, J and clone size are those of that table, while D and trimming were read from the DNA. The data show 80,000 or so clones, approximately 80% seen once. The sample comprised peripheral blood. This TCR came from a woman in her sixties with acute or convalescent COVID-19. J is TRBJ2-2 and V is TRBV5-1, with 13 bases fitting TRBD2. The CDR3 DNA sequence: TGCGCCAGCAGCTTGGCCATGGGACTAGCGGGAAACACCGGGGAGCTGTTTTTT. This encodes CASSLAMGLAGNTGELFF.